The 20 T cell receptor beta chains given below trace back to one sample, sequenced in a study of chemoradiotherapy in HPV16-positive cancers (dated by TCRdb to between 2020 and 2023). The library was produced with the immunoSEQ multiplex PCR assay. The immuneACCESS repertoire file appears here via TCRdb, limited to in-frame rearrangements. These files lack a portion of the clones; in checked studies, under half of the deficit traces to unresolved V genes, and the cause of the others is not known. Within this sample are some 35,000 clones, with about 90% of them counted one time only. About 3.6% of the sample is in the top ten clones. The material was blood, obtained from a patient who underwent chemoradiotherapy. Receptors originate from a human donor with HPV-associated anogenital cancer.

The chain couples TRBV6-5 to TRBJ1-1; a possible D gene is TRBD1 (6 bases). V was trimmed by 2 bases and J by 4 bases, leaving 11 bases between them. CDR1 MNHEY and CDR2 SVGAGI come from the germline V gene. The CDR3 has 14 residues. CDR3 loop: CASSYGGLGTEAFF. The CDR3 DNA sequence: TGTGCCAGCAGTTACGGGGGGCTGGGCACTGAAGCTTTCTTT.

The V gene is TRBV2, the J gene TRBJ1-4; maybe TRBD1 (5 bases). The CDR3 extends over 16 amino acids. With 6 bases removed from V and 8 bases from J, the gap between germline ends came to 22 bases. In germline, CDR1 is SNHLY, CDR2 FYNNEI. The CDR3 nucleotides read TGTGCCAGCAGCAATATAAAGGGGCGCATCGGGGAAAAACTGTTTTTT. Encoded protein: CASSNIKGRIGEKLFF.

A word on this clone: At one boundary the junction diverges from the germline segment, which might be a read error. V gene TRBV9 combines with J gene TRBJ2-1; tentatively, D is TRBD1 (6 bases). Germline CDR1 is SGDLS and CDR2 is YYNGEE. The CDR3 loop spans 16 amino acids. The CDR3 reads CASSPSVLGAREAPLF. The CDR3 bases are TGTGCCAGCAGCCCCTCTGTTTTGGGGGCCAGGGAAGCCCCCCTCTTC.

This chain joins TRBV19 and TRBJ1-5; maybe TRBD1 (5 bases). The germline CDR1 and CDR2 sequences are LNHDA and SQIVND (reference sequence). The CDR3 consists of 16 residues. Trimming took 7 bases from V and 6 from J, leaving 22 bases between them. The CDR3 sequence: CASKILGETVGQPQHF. DNA for the CDR3: TGTGCCAGTAAGATCCTAGGGGAAACAGTAGGTCAGCCCCAGCATTTT.

The rearrangement links TRBV4-1 to TRBJ2-1; no definite D call. Between the trimmed V and J ends, which lost 0 bases and 9 bases, there was a span of 9 bases. The CDR3 is made up of 13 amino acids. Germline CDR1 reads MGHRA; CDR2 reads YSYEKL. CDR3 nucleotide sequence: TGCGCCAGCAGCCAAGACCTTCCCAGTGAGCAGTTCTTC. It encodes CASSQDLPSEQFF.

This sequence joins TRBV10-3 and TRBJ1-4; 10 nucleotides agree with TRBD1. This CDR3 has 13 residues. V was clipped by 6 bases and J by 5 bases; unmatched bases: 0. Germline CDR1 is ENHRY and CDR2 is SYGVKD. This CDR3 reads CAIRGQGNEKLFF. The DNA for the CDR3 is TGTGCCATCAGGGGACAGGGGAATGAAAAACTGTTTTTT.

This clone has just one count. The chain uses TRBV5-4 and TRBJ2-6; D is unclear. Germline V lookup: CDR1 SGHNT, CDR2 YYREEE (reference sequence). The CDR3 covers 16 residues. V lost 3 bases and J lost 1, with 11 bases in between. CDR3 DNA: TGTGCCAGCAGCTCACCCCGAATTTCTGGGGCCAACGTCCTGACTTTC. It codes for CASSSPRISGANVLTF.

V and J are TRBV5-1 and TRBJ2-5, with 10 bases identical to TRBD1. This CDR3 contains 16 residues. J lost 3 bases, V lost 6 bases, and 11 bases had no gene match. Germline V gene lookup returns CDR1 SGHRS and CDR2 YFSETQ. The CDR3 DNA is TGCGCCAGCACCCGGGACAGGGGTGAGGCGGAAGAGACCCAGTACTTC. This gives the protein CASTRDRGEAEETQYF.

V usage is TRBV18 and J usage is TRBJ2-2, with a weak D call TRBD2 (5 bases). The CDR3 sequence is 17 residues long. Trimming took 4 bases from V and 0 from J, leaving 15 bases between them. Germline CDR1 KGHSH, CDR2 LQKENI. DNA of the CDR3: TGTGCCAGCTCACAATCGTGGACTCTTACGAACACCGGGGAGCTGTTTTTT. Translation: CASSQSWTLTNTGELFF.

The chain employs TRBV18 and TRBJ2-3; D is possibly TRBD2 (7 bases). The CDR3 has 16 residues. V lost 2 bases and J lost 3, with 15 bases in between. Germline V CDR1 and CDR2: KGHSH, LQKENI. CDR3 protein: CASSPSAGAQTDTQYF. The CDR3, as DNA: TGTGCCAGCTCACCATCGGCGGGGGCCCAAACAGATACGCAGTATTTT.

The table lists this clone with a few counts. This rearrangement joins TRBV20-1 to TRBJ2-7; D is perhaps TRBD1 or TRBD2 (5 bases each). Germline V gene sequence: CDR1 DFQATT, CDR2 SNEGSKA (reference sequence). The germline V and J ends were trimmed by 1 base and 5 bases, with 6 bases remaining between them. The CDR3 extends over 11 amino acids. The CDR3 coding sequence is TGCAGTGCTAGAGGAGGGGACGAGCAGTACTTC. Translating gives CSARGGDEQYF.

The rearrangement uses TRBV6-5 and TRBJ1-6; 9 bases align to TRBD1. Germline assignment: CDR1 MNHEY and CDR2 SVGAGI. The CDR3 runs to 16 residues. Losses at the gene ends were 0 bases for V and 7 bases for J; bases not matched to a gene: 4. The CDR3 DNA reads as TGTGCCAGCAGTTACTCTCCTGGACAGGGGAATTCACCCCTCCACTTT. Translation gives CASSYSPGQGNSPLHF.

This clone appeared once. The V and J genes are TRBV6-5 and TRBJ1-1; D may be TRBD1 (5 bases). CDR3 length equals 13 residues. The germline V gene encodes CDR1 MNHEY and CDR2 SVGAGI. V gave up 8 bases and J gave up 5 bases, with 15 bases separating them. The CDR3 loop is CASRVGEGTEAFF. The CDR3 DNA follows: TGTGCCAGCCGCGTGGGGGAAGGGACTGAAGCTTTCTTT.

This chain uses TRBV9 with TRBJ2-3; 7 bases line up with TRBD2. Germline trimming cut 0 bases from V and 4 bases from J; bases unmatched to any gene: 5. The CDR3 has 15 residues. Germline V gene data show CDR1 as SGDLS and CDR2 as YYNGEE. CDR3 sequence: CASSVEGRAADTQYF. The CDR3 nucleotides are TGTGCCAGCAGCGTAGAGGGGAGGGCTGCAGATACGCAGTATTTT.

As concerns this clone: The same CDR3 also results from other DNA sequences found in this sample. The chain uses TRBV9 and TRBJ1-1; D possibly corresponds to TRBD1 (6 bases). The CDR3 length is 13 residues. Germline assignment: CDR1 SGDLS and CDR2 YYNGEE. Trimming removed 3 bases from V and 8 bases from J, with 14 bases in between. Here the CDR3 DNA reads TGTGCCAGCAGCGGCACAGGGAGCACCGAAGCTTTCTTT. This sequence encodes CASSGTGSTEAFF.

This chain links TRBV11-3 with TRBJ2-5; 11 nucleotides align to TRBD1. The trim removed 5 bases at V and 2 bases at J, leaving 10 bases unmatched. The germline V gene encodes CDR1 SGHNT and CDR2 YENEEA. This CDR3 contains 17 residues. CDR3 in amino acids: CASSPRTGGQTQETQYF. Written as DNA, the CDR3 is TGTGCCAGCAGCCCCAGGACAGGGGGCCAGACACAAGAGACCCAGTACTTC.

CDR3 loop: CASSPGQVQSYEQYF. In DNA form, the CDR3 reads TGTGCCAGTAGTCCAGGACAGGTTCAATCCTACGAGCAGTACTTC. V gene TRBV19 combines with J gene TRBJ2-7; 7 nucleotides match TRBD1. V lost 5 bases to trimming and J lost 1 base; unmatched junction nucleotides: 8. The CDR3 loop spans 15 amino acids. Germline V gene lookup returns CDR1 LNHDA and CDR2 SQIVND (reference sequence).

The chain employs TRBV30 and TRBJ2-3, with TRBD2 matching over 11 bases. The germline V gene encodes CDR1 GTSNPN and CDR2 SVGIG (reference sequence). With V trimmed by 1 base and J by 2 bases, 5 bases remained unmatched. The CDR3 runs to 16 residues. The CDR3 region is CAWSELTSGVTDTQYF. CDR3 nucleotide sequence: TGTGCCTGGAGTGAGTTGACTAGCGGGGTCACAGATACGCAGTATTTT. Variable domain in full (rest from reference TRBV30 and TRBJ2-3): SQTIHQWPATLVQPVGSPLSLECTVEGTSNPNLYWYRQAAGRGLQLLFYSVGIGQISSEVPQNLSASRPQDRQFILSSKKLLLSDSGFYLCAWSELTSGVTDTQYFGPGTRLTVL.

The rearrangement joins TRBV6-1 to TRBJ2-5, with D tentatively TRBD1 (6 bases). Germline V gives CDR1 MNHNS, CDR2 SASEGT. This CDR3 contains 12 residues. Trimming removed 3 bases from V and 4 bases from J, with 6 bases in between. CDR3 residues: CASSEDRETQYF. In nucleotides, the CDR3 is TGTGCCAGCAGTGAGGACAGAGAGACCCAGTACTTC.

The rearrangement uses TRBV7-9 and TRBJ2-2, with unresolved D. V lost 6 bases, J lost 4 bases, and 3 bases lay in between. The CDR3 consists of 11 residues. Germline V gives CDR1 SEHNR, CDR2 FQNEAQ (reference sequence). CDR3 sequence (DNA): TGTGCCAGCAGAATCACCGGGGAGCTGTTTTTT. Translated: CASRITGELFF.